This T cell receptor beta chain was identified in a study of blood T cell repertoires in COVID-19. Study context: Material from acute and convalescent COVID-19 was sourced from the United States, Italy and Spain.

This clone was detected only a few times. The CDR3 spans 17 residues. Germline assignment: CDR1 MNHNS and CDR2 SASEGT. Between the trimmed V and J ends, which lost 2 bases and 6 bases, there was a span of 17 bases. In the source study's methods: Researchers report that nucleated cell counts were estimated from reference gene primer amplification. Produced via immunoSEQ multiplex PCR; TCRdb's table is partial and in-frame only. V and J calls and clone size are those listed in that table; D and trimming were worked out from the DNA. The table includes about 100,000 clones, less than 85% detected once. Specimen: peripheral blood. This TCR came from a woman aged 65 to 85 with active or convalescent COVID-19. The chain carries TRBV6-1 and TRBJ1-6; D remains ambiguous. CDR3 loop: CASSERGPATVNSPLHF. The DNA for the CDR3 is TGTGCCAGCAGTGAAAGAGGCCCCGCGACCGTTAATTCACCCCTCCACTTT.